This TCR beta chain was recorded in a study of cytomegalovirus exposure and HLA in healthy donors. Study background: Of 398 genotyped donors, 70% to 85% clustered with self-reported Caucasian donors. Findings of the study overall: Using the classifier, cytomegalovirus status was reportedly diagnosed with high specificity and sensitivity.

These donors counted as nominally healthy when sampled, but unrecorded immune exposures were likely. Germline V gene lookup returns CDR1 LNHDA and CDR2 SQIVND (reference sequence). CDR3 length: 15 amino acids. V lost 10 bases to trimming and J lost 0 bases; unmatched junction nucleotides: 7. A word on this clone: Antigen specificity is unknown.

PCR used 60 Vbeta primers and 13 Jbeta primers. Clones were sequenced by immunoSEQ multiplex PCR, and TCRdb holds only the in-frame ones, with some missing. The sample yields approximately 150,000 clones, roughly 77% seen once. V and J are TRBV19 and TRBJ1-5, with 9 positions matching TRBD1. This TCR was recovered from a male donor in good health and CMV-seronegative. Sequencing was carried out using PBMCs. The CDR3: CATSWTGDSNQPQHF. DNA for the CDR3: TGTGCCACAAGTTGGACAGGGGATAGCAATCAGCCCCAGCATTTT.